The following is a T cell receptor (beta chain) sequence with its context. The target antigen is unknown. These data originate in a study of regulatory T cells in long-lasting Graves disease. Study-wide context: Persistent Graves' disease denoted over 5 years of antithyroid drugs plus positive TSH receptor antibodies.

The junction had 16 bases not matched to a gene; V was cut back by 3 bases and J by 9 bases. The CDR3 consists of 16 residues. Per the germline V gene, CDR1 is MNHEY and CDR2 is SVGAGI. The time point denotes: persistent/refractory GD, antithyroid drugs over 5 years with positive TRAb. PBMCs provided the RNA from which the TCR library was made. Doctors identified Graves' disease using the American Thyroid Association guidelines. As collected, the peripheral blood samples measured about 9.2 milliliters each and went into EDTA tubes. Study-wide findings and caveats: Persistent disease samples used TRBV28, TRBJ1-2 and TRBJ2-5 preferentially.

CDR3 regions were amplified by Arm-PCR using iRepertoire HTBI primers to build TCR beta libraries. In TCRdb, the multiplex PCR reads were re-called with MiXCR into one record per CDR3 protein. The table records over 250,000 distinct CDR3 sequences, 20% to 25% of them present only once. The chain has TRBV6-5 and TRBJ2-7; 8 bases fit TRBD1. Specimen: peripheral blood mononuclear cells (PBMCs), collected when the disease was refractory, from a patient treated with antithyroid drugs. The clonotype originates from a female donor with Graves disease. The CDR3 is CASSYWTLKDRALQYF. The CDR3 region has the DNA TGTGCCAGCAGTTATTGGACACTGAAGGACAGGGCTTTGCAGTACTTC.